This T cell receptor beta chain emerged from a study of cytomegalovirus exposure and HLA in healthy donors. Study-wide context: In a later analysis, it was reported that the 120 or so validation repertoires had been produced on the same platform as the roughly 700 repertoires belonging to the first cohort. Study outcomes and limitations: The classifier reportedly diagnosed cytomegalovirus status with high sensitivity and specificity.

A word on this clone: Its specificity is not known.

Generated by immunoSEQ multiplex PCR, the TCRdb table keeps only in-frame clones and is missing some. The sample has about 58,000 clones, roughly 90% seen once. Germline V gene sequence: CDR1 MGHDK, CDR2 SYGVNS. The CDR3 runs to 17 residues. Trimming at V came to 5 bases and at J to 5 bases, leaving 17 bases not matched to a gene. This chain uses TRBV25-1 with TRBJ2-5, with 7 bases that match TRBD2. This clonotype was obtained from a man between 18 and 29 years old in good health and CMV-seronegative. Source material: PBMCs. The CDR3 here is CASSLPRLARGVETQYF. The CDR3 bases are TGTGCCAGCAGTTTGCCCCGACTAGCCAGAGGGGTGGAGACCCAGTACTTC.